This T cell receptor (beta chain) was sequenced during a study of CD8+ T cells in alopecia areata. Study overall: Oral tofacitinib (5 to 10 mg twice daily) was administered to treated patients. General study findings and limits: Affected scalp, especially in alopecia totalis/universalis, had a higher clonality than normal scalp did.

Sampling of alopecia areata patients yielded lesional scalp punch biopsies as well as peripheral blood. Sorted out of PBMCs were CD4+ T cells and CD8+ T cells. About this clone: Its target is not known.

Extracted RNA was reverse transcribed, and the resulting cDNA served as sequencing template. Assay used: immunoSEQ multiplex PCR; TCRdb lists only in-frame clones, some missing. The sample has some 170,000 clones, less than 80% seen once. The clonotype comes from a human donor with alopecia areata. Sequenced here: CD8+ T cells sorted from blood, sampled at week 0.

CDR3 DNA sequence: TGCGCCAGCAGTGCCAGGGGGGTCTACAATGAGCAGTTCTTC. This codes for CASSARGVYNEQFF. The genes are TRBV10-1 and TRBJ2-1; D is possibly TRBD1 (7 bases). V was cut by 4 bases and J by 3 bases, with 10 bases left in between. This CDR3 comprises 14 residues. Germline loops: CDR1 WNHNN, CDR2 SYGVQD (reference sequence).